This entry features one TCR beta chain sequence. This record belongs to a study of PD-1 blockade in classical Hodgkin lymphoma. The table came from immunoSEQ multiplex PCR; TCRdb's copy has only in-frame clones and leaves some out. The sample lists tens of thousands of clones; over 70% were seen once. There was relapse after autologous stem cell transplantation in every patient, and there was variation in brentuximab vedotin exposure. Sequencing used peripheral blood mononuclear cells (PBMCs), obtained at baseline. The source is a human donor with classical Hodgkin lymphoma.

CDR3 in amino acids: CASSWVSNQPQHF. The CDR3, as DNA: TGTGCCAGCAGTTGGGTTAGCAATCAGCCCCAGCATTTT. This rearrangement joins TRBV28 to TRBJ1-5; D is undetermined. Trimming took off 4 bases at V and 0 bases at J, with 4 bases between the two ends. Germline lookup yields CDR1 MDHEN and CDR2 SYDVKM. The CDR3 has 13 residues. Supplemented by reference TRBV28 and TRBJ1-5, the full variable domain reads DVKVTQSSRYLVKRTGEKVFLECVQDMDHENMFWYRQDPGLGLRLIYFSYDVKMKEKGDIPEGYSVSREKKERFSLILESASTNQTSMYLCASSWVSNQPQHFGDGTRLSIL.